The present T cell receptor beta chain was sequenced within a study of shared clonotypes between healthy human individuals. Overall study: Ranging from 18 to 49 in age, donors were two women and a few men.

Clones were sequenced by immunoSEQ multiplex PCR, and TCRdb holds only the in-frame ones, with some missing. This sample has about 2.4 million clones, with roughly nine tenths found just once. Donors comprised only Caucasian adults living in Nashville, Tennessee. Splitting the CD4+ cells yielded a CD45RA+ naive subset and a CD45RA-negative memory subset. Sequencing used naive CD4+ T cells sorted from blood. The subset was: CD45RA+ positively selected. The receptor comes from a man between 18 and 35 years old in good health.

DNA for the CDR3: TGTGCCAGTAGGATGGGGGAGTCTGGAGATACGCAGTATTTT. Amino acids: CASRMGESGDTQYF. This chain links TRBV19 with TRBJ2-3, with D perhaps given as TRBD1 or TRBD2 (5 bases each). The CDR3 has 14 amino acids. Germline V gene lookup returns CDR1 LNHDA and CDR2 SQIVND (reference sequence). V lost 6 bases to trimming and J lost 5 bases, with 15 bases between them.